Listed below are T cell receptor beta chains from one sample, sequenced in a study of blood T cells in healthy people across ages. One entry per CDR3 protein, called by TCRdb with MiXCR from the 5' RACE reads. The sample includes 980,000 or so distinct CDR3 sequences, approximately 49% of them seen just once. Source material: blood. The source is a man aged 25 to 40 in good health. Both conserved end residues are part of each CDR3. A D gene is named only where the DNA matches it firmly. Where a row states a size, it is once, few, many or the class of an expanded clone; other rows omit it.

CDR3aa: CASSQEAGFNEQYF
CDR3nt: TGTGCCAGCAGCCAAGAGGCAGGGTTCAACGAGCAGTACTTC
abundance: few
d_gene: .
v_gene: TRBV14
j_gene: TRBJ2-7
len: 14

CDR3aa: CSASPGLAGGPEQYF
CDR3nt: TGCAGTGCTTCCCCCGGGCTAGCGGGAGGCCCGGAGCAGTACTTC
abundance: few
d_gene: TRBD2
v_gene: TRBV20-1
j_gene: TRBJ2-7
len: 15

CDR3aa: CSARRPGRGAREQYF
CDR3nt: TGCAGTGCTAGAAGGCCAGGACGGGGGGCAAGGGAGCAGTACTTC
abundance: .
d_gene: .
v_gene: TRBV20-1
j_gene: TRBJ2-7
len: 15

CDR3aa: CASSLSPPGAQPQHF
CDR3nt: TGTGCCAGCAGCCTTTCCCCCCCGGGAGCCCAGCCCCAGCATTTT
abundance: .
d_gene: .
v_gene: TRBV28
j_gene: TRBJ1-5
len: 15

CDR3aa: CASSNLGHRNGELFF
CDR3nt: TGTGCCAGCAGCAACTTAGGGCACAGGAACGGGGAGCTGTTTTTT
abundance: .
d_gene: .
v_gene: TRBV11-3
j_gene: TRBJ2-2
len: 15

CDR3aa: CASSLGVNGYTF
CDR3nt: TGTGCCAGCAGCTTGGGTGTCAACGGCTACACCTTC
abundance: once
d_gene: .
v_gene: TRBV5-6
j_gene: TRBJ1-2
len: 12

CDR3aa: CASSWNRGPEQPQHF
CDR3nt: TGTGCCAGCAGCTGGAACAGGGGGCCGGAGCAGCCCCAGCATTTT
abundance: .
d_gene: TRBD1
v_gene: TRBV7-6
j_gene: TRBJ1-5
len: 15

CDR3aa: CSVGGESKLFF
CDR3nt: TGCAGCGTTGGCGGGGAGTCAAAACTGTTTTTT
abundance: many
d_gene: .
v_gene: TRBV29-1
j_gene: TRBJ1-4
len: 11

CDR3aa: CASSLSQEQFF
CDR3nt: TGTGCCAGCAGCTTGAGCCAGGAGCAGTTCTTC
abundance: .
d_gene: .
v_gene: TRBV5-6
j_gene: TRBJ2-1
len: 11

CDR3aa: CASSLSLAGYEQYF
CDR3nt: TGTGCCAGCAGTTTATCGCTAGCGGGCTACGAGCAGTACTTC
abundance: .
d_gene: TRBD2
v_gene: TRBV27
j_gene: TRBJ2-7
len: 14

CDR3aa: CASSLSGRLAGGLGYEQYF
CDR3nt: TGTGCCAGCAGTTTATCGGGTCGACTAGCGGGGGGCCTGGGCTACGAGCAGTACTTC
abundance: many
d_gene: TRBD2
v_gene: TRBV27
j_gene: TRBJ2-7
len: 19

CDR3aa: CASSFGTPKETQYF
CDR3nt: TGTGCCAGCAGTTTCGGGACCCCGAAAGAGACCCAGTACTTC
abundance: few
d_gene: .
v_gene: TRBV28
j_gene: TRBJ2-5
len: 14

CDR3aa: CASSEVVGSSTDTQYF
CDR3nt: TGTGCCAGCAGTGAAGTAGTGGGGTCGAGCACAGATACGCAGTATTTT
abundance: .
d_gene: .
v_gene: TRBV6-1
j_gene: TRBJ2-3
len: 16

CDR3aa: CASSSTIAGGQSYNEQFF
CDR3nt: TGTGCCAGCAGCTCGACTATAGCGGGGGGGCAATCCTACAATGAGCAGTTCTTC
abundance: .
d_gene: TRBD2
v_gene: TRBV7-9
j_gene: TRBJ2-1
len: 18

CDR3aa: CASSLTLAQETQYF
CDR3nt: TGTGCCAGCAGCTTAACTCTAGCACAAGAGACCCAGTACTTC
abundance: .
d_gene: .
v_gene: TRBV7-2
j_gene: TRBJ2-5
len: 14

CDR3aa: CSVGTGTETQYF
CDR3nt: TGCAGCGTGGGGACAGGGACAGAGACCCAGTACTTC
abundance: few
d_gene: TRBD1
v_gene: TRBV29-1
j_gene: TRBJ2-5
len: 12

CDR3aa: CASSVSRDSYGYTF
CDR3nt: TGTGCCAGCAGCGTAAGCAGGGATTCTTATGGCTACACCTTC
abundance: few
d_gene: .
v_gene: TRBV9
j_gene: TRBJ1-2
len: 14

CDR3aa: CAWSDTNRIATNEKLFF
CDR3nt: TGTGCCTGGAGCGACACCAACAGGATTGCAACTAATGAAAAACTGTTTTTT
abundance: .
d_gene: .
v_gene: TRBV30
j_gene: TRBJ1-4
len: 17